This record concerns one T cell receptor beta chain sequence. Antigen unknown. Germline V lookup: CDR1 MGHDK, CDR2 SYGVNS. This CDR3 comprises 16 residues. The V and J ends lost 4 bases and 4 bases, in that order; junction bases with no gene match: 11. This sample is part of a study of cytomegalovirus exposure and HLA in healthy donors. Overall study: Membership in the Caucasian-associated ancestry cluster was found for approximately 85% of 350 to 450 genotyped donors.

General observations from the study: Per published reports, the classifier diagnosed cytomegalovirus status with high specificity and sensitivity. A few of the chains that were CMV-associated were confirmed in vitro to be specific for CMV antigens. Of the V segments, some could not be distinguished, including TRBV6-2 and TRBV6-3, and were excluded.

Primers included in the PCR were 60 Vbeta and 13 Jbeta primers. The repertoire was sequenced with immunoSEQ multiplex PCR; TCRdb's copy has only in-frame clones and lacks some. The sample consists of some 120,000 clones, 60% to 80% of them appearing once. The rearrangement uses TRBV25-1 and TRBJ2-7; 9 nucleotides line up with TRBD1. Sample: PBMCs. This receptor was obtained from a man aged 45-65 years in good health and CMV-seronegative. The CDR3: CASSVTPTGGVYEQYF. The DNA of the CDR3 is TGTGCCAGCAGTGTCACACCGACAGGGGGTGTTTACGAGCAGTACTTC.